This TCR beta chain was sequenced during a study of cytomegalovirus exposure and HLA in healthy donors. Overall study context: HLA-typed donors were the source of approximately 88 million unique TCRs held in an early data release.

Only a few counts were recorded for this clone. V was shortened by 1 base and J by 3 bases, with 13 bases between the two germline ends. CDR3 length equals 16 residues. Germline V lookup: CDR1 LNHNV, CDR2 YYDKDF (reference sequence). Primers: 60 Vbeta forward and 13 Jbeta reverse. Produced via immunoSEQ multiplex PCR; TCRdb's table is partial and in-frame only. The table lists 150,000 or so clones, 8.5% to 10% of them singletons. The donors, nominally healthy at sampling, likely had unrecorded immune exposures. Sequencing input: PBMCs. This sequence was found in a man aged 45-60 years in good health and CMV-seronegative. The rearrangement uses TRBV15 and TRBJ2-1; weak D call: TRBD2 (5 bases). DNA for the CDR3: TGTGCCACCAGCAGAGGTCCAAGCGGAGTCTACAATGAGCAGTTCTTC. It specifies CATSRGPSGVYNEQFF.